This TCR beta chain emerged from a study of CD8+ T cells in alopecia areata. Reverse transcription of extracted RNA yielded cDNA, which provided the sequencing template. Assay: immunoSEQ multiplex PCR; the TCRdb copy retains only in-frame clones and omits some. The table shows roughly 110,000 clones, with around 83% occurring only once. Treatment defined: oral pan-JAK inhibitor, 5-10 mg twice daily. The source of this sequence is a human donor with alopecia areata. The specimen was CD8+ T cells sorted from blood, collected at week 24, from a patient treated with tofacitinib.

The chain's CDR3 is CASSLVGQGARWGYTF. In nucleotides, the CDR3 is TGTGCCAGCAGTTTGGTTGGACAGGGGGCGCGGTGGGGCTACACCTTC. The chain is built from TRBV27 and TRBJ1-2; TRBD1 matches at 11 bases. The CDR3 has 16 amino acids. Germline V gives CDR1 MNHEY, CDR2 SMNVEV (reference sequence). After removal of 3 bases from V and 8 bases from J, the junction contained 11 bases not matched to a gene.